The T cell receptor beta chain under discussion was sequenced for a study of blood T cells in healthy people across ages. General observations from the study: Percentage of naive T cells showed a strong correlation with TCR beta diversity. Per million T cells, TCR beta diversity dropped about linearly as age rose.

The authors ran a second PCR of roughly 6 to 12 cycles using a sample-barcoded 5' primer and a J-beta primer mix. TCRdb re-called the 5' RACE reads with MiXCR, one entry per CDR3 protein. The data show roughly 900,000 distinct CDR3 sequences, about 44% seen once. The table lists this clonotype with many counts. Its antigen is unidentified. Caucasian individuals from Russia who were healthy and aged about 6 to 95 acted as donors. The TCR comes from a man between 25 and 39 years old in good health. The specimen sequenced was blood.

DNA of the CDR3: TGCAGCGTTTCGGGTCGCGGTGGAGAGACCCAGTACTTC. It specifies CSVSGRGGETQYF. The chain combines TRBV29-1 with TRBJ2-5, with D hard to call. Germline CDR1 is SQVTM and CDR2 is ANQGSEA. The CDR3 is 13 amino acids. Deletions cut 5 bases from V and 4 bases from J, with 14 bases between.